This T cell receptor beta chain was identified during a study of shared clonotypes between healthy human individuals. Method: immunoSEQ multiplex PCR; TCRdb's copy keeps in-frame clones and lacks some. This sample carries roughly 500,000 clones, 90% to 96% of them seen once, and the ten largest clones take approximately 0.062%. Germline assignment: CDR1 SGHVS and CDR2 FQNEAQ. This CDR3 has 14 residues. Trimming left V 1 base short and J 4 bases short, with 8 bases between. The TCR sequence derives from a woman between 25 and 40 years old in good health. The V call is TRBV7-8, the J call TRBJ1-5; D unclear. Material for sequencing was naive CD4+ T cells sorted from blood. The subset denotes: CD45RA+ positively selected. The DNA of the CDR3 is TGTGCCAGCAGCTTAGGGCAGCTTAATCAGCCCCAGCATTTT. This codes for CASSLGQLNQPQHF.